These 30 T cell receptor beta chains were sequenced from one sample in a study of graft-versus-host responses after intestinal transplantation. Their cognate antigens are unknown. Generated by immunoSEQ multiplex PCR, the TCRdb table keeps only in-frame clones and is missing some. This sample yields roughly 97,000 clones, of which roughly nine tenths are seen a single time; roughly 0.2% belongs to the top ten. Here the sequenced sample was unstimulated CD4+ T cells sorted from spleen or lymph node cells, taken before transplant. The source of these receptors is a human donor who was the organ donor for an intestinal transplant.

The gene calls are TRBV20-1 and TRBJ1-1, with a weak D call TRBD1 (6 bases). This CDR3 has 11 amino acids. V was clipped by 4 bases and J by 11 bases, with 14 bases between them. Per the germline V gene, CDR1 is DFQATT and CDR2 is SNEGSKA (reference sequence). CDR3 amino acids: CSANTGRRAFF. The CDR3 DNA sequence: TGCAGTGCTAACACAGGGCGGAGGGCTTTCTTT.

The chain is built from TRBV7-3 and TRBJ2-4; possibly TRBD2 for D (6 bases). The CDR3 loop spans 13 amino acids. V was shortened by 2 bases and J by 7 bases, with 9 bases between the two germline ends. In germline, CDR1 is SGHTA, CDR2 FQGTGA. Written as DNA, the CDR3 is TGTGCCAGCAGCTTAGGCGGGGCTAACATTCAGTACTTC. Translating gives CASSLGGANIQYF.

This chain uses TRBV28 with TRBJ2-7; D might be TRBD2 (6 bases). The CDR3 contains 16 residues. Germline CDR1 and CDR2: MDHEN and SYDVKM. Trimming stripped 0 bases from V and 2 bases from J, with 14 bases between. Written as DNA, the CDR3 is TGTGCCAGCAGTTTATGGTTGGCGGGGACCACCTACGAGCAGTACTTC. Its translation: CASSLWLAGTTYEQYF.

This chain joins TRBV7-9 and TRBJ2-5, with TRBD2 matching over 10 bases. Germline CDR1 is SEHNR and CDR2 is FQNEAQ (reference sequence). The CDR3 consists of 15 residues. V was clipped by 5 bases and J by 3 bases; unmatched bases: 6. In DNA form, the CDR3 reads TGTGCCAGCAGCAGAGCGGGGGGGTTCAAAGAGACCCAGTACTTC. This gives the protein CASSRAGGFKETQYF.

The chain couples TRBV6-1 to TRBJ1-4; TRBD1 aligns across 9 bases. This CDR3 spans 13 amino acids. After removal of 7 bases from V and 7 bases from J, the junction contained 4 bases not matched to a gene. The germline gives CDR1 MNHNS, CDR2 SASEGT. CDR3 region: CASKTGGGEKLFF. The CDR3 DNA sequence: TGTGCCAGCAAAACAGGGGGCGGTGAAAAACTGTTTTTT.

The chain is built from TRBV5-4 and TRBJ1-4; 9 bases match TRBD1. Germline V CDR1 and CDR2: SGHNT, YYREEE (reference sequence). The length of the CDR3 is 15 residues. Losses at the gene ends were 0 bases for V and 5 bases for J; bases not matched to a gene: 2. CDR3 nucleotides: TGTGCCAGCAGCTTGGCCGGGACAGGGAATGAAAAACTGTTTTTT. It codes for CASSLAGTGNEKLFF.

The rearrangement uses TRBV6-5 and TRBJ1-6; no firm D call. V gave up 6 bases and J gave up 0 bases, with 9 bases separating them. The V gene's germline CDR1 is MNHEY and CDR2 SVGAGI. The CDR3 is 15 amino acids. The CDR3 DNA is TGTGCCAGCAGAAACCCGAGCTCCTATAATTCACCCCTCCACTTT. This gives the protein CASRNPSSYNSPLHF.

The rearrangement joins TRBV7-3 to TRBJ2-3, with 7 bases fitting TRBD1. V was pared by 5 bases and J by 0 bases, with 5 bases of the junction left unmatched. The CDR3 totals 15 residues. CDR1 SGHTA and CDR2 FQGTGA come from the germline V gene. The CDR3 DNA follows: TGTGCCAGCAGCCGACAGGGTTCTAGCACAGATACGCAGTATTTT. This encodes CASSRQGSSTDTQYF.

This clone showed up just once. The chain has TRBV27 and TRBJ1-1; tentatively, D is TRBD1 (5 bases). The CDR3 length is 14 residues. V was cut by 4 bases and J by 3 bases, with 12 bases left in between. The germline V gene has CDR1 MNHEY and CDR2 SMNVEV (reference sequence). The CDR3 reads CASSSVPGYTEAFF. The CDR3 region has the DNA TGTGCCAGCAGTTCTGTCCCAGGGTACACTGAAGCTTTCTTT.

The chain links TRBV4-3 to TRBJ2-4; no reliable D call. The CDR3 is made up of 13 amino acids. Trimming left V 4 bases short and J 5 bases short, with 9 bases between. From germline, CDR1 is LGHNA and CDR2 YSLEER. The CDR3 region is CASSPPAENIQYF. CDR3 in DNA: TGCGCCAGCAGCCCCCCCGCGGAAAACATTCAGTACTTC.

V is TRBV7-9 and J is TRBJ2-3; tentative D call: TRBD2 (6 bases). The CDR3 extends over 12 amino acids. The ends were cut back, 11 bases at V and 4 bases at J, with 13 bases in the middle. Germline CDR1 is SEHNR and CDR2 is FQNEAQ (reference sequence). The CDR3 region is CAGGTSADTQYF. The CDR3 DNA is TGTGCCGGGGGGACCAGCGCAGATACGCAGTATTTT.

V gene TRBV4-2 combines with J gene TRBJ2-7; 10 nucleotides match TRBD1. Germline V lookup: CDR1 LGHNA, CDR2 YNFKEQ. The junction had 4 bases not matched to a gene; V was cut back by 4 bases and J by 1 base. This CDR3 contains 15 residues. As DNA, the CDR3 is TGTGCCAGCAGCCCCGGACAGGGGGGATCCTACGAGCAGTACTTC. Translated, it gives CASSPGQGGSYEQYF.

This clone appeared a few times. This chain joins TRBV18 and TRBJ2-5, with 8 nucleotides matching TRBD2. J was trimmed by 9 bases and V by 3 bases; bases with no gene match: 12. CDR1 is KGHSH, CDR2 LQKENI, per germline. The CDR3 totals 15 residues. The CDR3, as DNA: TGTGCCAGCTCACCGGATAGCGGGGTCCTATCGGCCCAGTACTTC. Translating gives CASSPDSGVLSAQYF.

This clone has just one count. The V gene is TRBV6-1, the J gene TRBJ2-3; 9 nucleotides align to TRBD1. The CDR3 is 13 amino acids. Germline V gene lookup returns CDR1 MNHNS and CDR2 SASEGT. CDR3 in DNA: TGTGCGACCGGGACAGGGCGTCGAGATACGCAGTATTTT. It codes for CATGTGRRDTQYF.

V gene TRBV28 combines with J gene TRBJ2-7; the match to TRBD1 covers 9 bases. The germline V gene has CDR1 MDHEN and CDR2 SYDVKM. V lost 1 base, J lost 5 bases, and 9 bases stayed unmatched. CDR3 length: 16 amino acids. The CDR3 coding sequence is TGTGCCAGCAGTTTATTGACGGGACAGGGACGGGACGAGCAGTACTTC. This encodes CASSLLTGQGRDEQYF. Combining the CDR3 with reference TRBV28 and TRBJ2-7 gives the whole variable domain DVKVTQSSRYLVKRTGEKVFLECVQDMDHENMFWYRQDPGLGLRLIYFSYDVKMKEKGDIPEGYSVSREKKERFSLILESASTNQTSMYLCASSLLTGQGRDEQYFGPGTRLTVT.

This chain links TRBV5-4 with TRBJ1-2; 10 bases agree with TRBD1. The CDR3 has 14 amino acids. The germline CDR1 and CDR2 sequences are SGHNT and YYREEE (reference sequence). J gave up 5 bases and V 4 bases, and 5 bases lay outside the gene matches. The DNA of the CDR3 is TGTGCCAGCAGCAGGACAGGGGGTCGATATGGCTACACCTTC. It translates to CASSRTGGRYGYTF.

The chain couples TRBV5-1 to TRBJ1-2; 10 nucleotides line up with TRBD1. In germline, CDR1 is SGHRS, CDR2 YFSETQ. J lost 1 base, V lost 0 bases, and 6 bases had no gene match. This CDR3 spans 17 amino acids. The CDR3 DNA sequence: TGCGCCAGCAGCTTGGGACAGGGGGCCCCCCGTAACTATGGCTACACCTTC. It codes for CASSLGQGAPRNYGYTF.

The chain carries TRBV7-6 and TRBJ2-1, with 9 bases fitting TRBD1. The germline V gene has CDR1 SGHVS and CDR2 FNYEAQ. With V trimmed by 5 bases and J by 7 bases, 6 bases remained unmatched. This CDR3 comprises 14 residues. CDR3 region: CASSHRGRRNEQFF. For the CDR3, the DNA is TGTGCCAGCAGCCACAGGGGGCGTAGGAATGAGCAGTTCTTC.

The chain links TRBV4-1 to TRBJ1-3, with 8 bases fitting TRBD1. Germline-derived CDR1 and CDR2 are MGHRA and YSYEKL. V shed 4 bases, J shed 1 base, and the junction held 3 bases outside the gene matches. This CDR3 has 15 residues. The CDR3 reads CASSPRTGSGNTIYF. The DNA of the CDR3 is TGCGCCAGCAGCCCGCGGACAGGGTCTGGAAACACCATATATTTT.

The chain links TRBV7-2 to TRBJ1-3; possibly TRBD1 for D (5 bases). Per the germline V gene, CDR1 is SGHTA and CDR2 is FQGNSA. The CDR3 covers 18 residues. V was shortened by 1 base and J by 4 bases, with 20 bases between the two germline ends. The DNA of the CDR3 is TGTGCCAGCAGCTTAGGACAGCGTAGACCCTCTGCAGGAAACACCATATATTTT. The encoded protein is CASSLGQRRPSAGNTIYF.

V is TRBV29-1 and J is TRBJ1-3; the D gene is possibly TRBD1 (5 bases). V dropped 5 bases and J dropped 0 bases, with 8 bases sitting between them. Germline CDR1 and CDR2: SQVTM and ANQGSEA. The CDR3 runs to 13 residues. CDR3 protein: CSVYRSSGNTIYF. CDR3 bases: TGCAGCGTTTACAGGAGCTCTGGAAACACCATATATTTT.

The chain is built from TRBV2 and TRBJ1-4, with a tentative D call TRBD1 (5 bases). Germline-derived CDR1 and CDR2 are SNHLY and FYNNEI. Trimming removed 9 bases at V and 7 bases at J, with 21 bases between. This CDR3 region has 15 residues. CDR3 sequence reads: CASRTQDFFREKLFF. CDR3 nucleotides: TGTGCCAGTCGAACACAGGATTTTTTTCGTGAAAAACTGTTTTTT.

J is TRBJ2-3 and V is TRBV30; D possibly corresponds to TRBD2 (6 bases). The length of the CDR3 is 14 residues. Germline V gives CDR1 GTSNPN, CDR2 SVGIG (reference sequence). Trimming pared 4 bases from V and 1 base from J, leaving 12 bases between. The CDR3 region has the DNA TGTGCCTGGAAGGCAGGGAGGCGCACAGATACGCAGTATTTT. Translating it yields CAWKAGRRTDTQYF.

This sequence joins TRBV27 and TRBJ2-5; weak D call: TRBD1 (6 bases). V shed 7 bases and J shed 0 bases, with 12 bases lying between them. The CDR3 sequence is 14 residues long. In germline, CDR1 is MNHEY, CDR2 SMNVEV (reference sequence). The CDR3 nucleotides read TGTGCCAGCAAAAAACAGGGACACCAAGAGACCCAGTACTTC. Its translation: CASKKQGHQETQYF.

The chain has TRBV5-1 and TRBJ2-3, with 14 positions matching TRBD2. The CDR3 consists of 19 residues. J gave up 0 bases and V 3 bases, and 9 bases lay outside the gene matches. CDR1 and CDR2 from the germline V gene are SGHRS and YFSETQ. CDR3 sequence: CASSSGLAGGLSSTDTQYF. DNA for the CDR3: TGCGCCAGCAGCTCCGGACTAGCGGGGGGCCTTAGTAGCACAGATACGCAGTATTTT.

This chain links TRBV15 with TRBJ2-5; 10 positions agree with TRBD1. Germline CDR1 and CDR2: LNHNV and YYDKDF (reference sequence). V lost 5 bases to trimming and J lost 7 bases; unmatched junction nucleotides: 10. There are 15 residues in the CDR3. In DNA form, the CDR3 reads TGTGCCACCAGCGGAAGACGGGACAGGGGATCGACCCAGTACTTC. This translates into CATSGRRDRGSTQYF.

This clone was picked up one time. V is TRBV5-1 and J is TRBJ2-5; D gene unclear. Germline V CDR1 and CDR2: SGHRS, YFSETQ. Trimming cost V 0 bases and J 4 bases, with 7 bases left between them. The CDR3 has 13 amino acids. CDR3 residues: CASSLGHVETQYF. The CDR3 nucleotides are TGCGCCAGCAGCTTGGGGCATGTAGAGACCCAGTACTTC.

The gene calls are TRBV19 and TRBJ1-3; no clear D gene. Germline lookup yields CDR1 LNHDA and CDR2 SQIVND (reference sequence). The CDR3 runs to 16 residues. V lost 9 bases to trimming and J lost 2 bases, with 20 bases between them. The CDR3 region has the DNA TGTGCCAGCTCTGGGCTGGGAGGAATCGCTGGAAACACCATATATTTT. Translating gives CASSGLGGIAGNTIYF.

The J gene is TRBJ2-4, the V gene TRBV19, with 8 positions matching TRBD1. The CDR3 sequence is 16 residues long. The J segment lost 0 bases and the V segment lost 7 bases, leaving 8 bases of the junction unmatched. Germline V gene lookup returns CDR1 LNHDA and CDR2 SQIVND (reference sequence). The CDR3 region is CASNTGGLLAKNIQYF. CDR3 nucleotide sequence: TGTGCCAGTAACACAGGGGGTCTCCTAGCCAAAAACATTCAGTACTTC.

The rearrangement links TRBV6-5 to TRBJ1-4; tentatively, D is TRBD1 (6 bases). Trimming pared 6 bases from V and 4 bases from J, leaving 15 bases between. The CDR3 is made up of 15 amino acids. Looked up from germline, CDR1 is MNHEY and CDR2 is SVGAGI. CDR3 coding DNA: TGTGCCAGCAGAGCGACAGGATCCGATAATGAAAAACTGTTTTTT. Amino acid sequence: CASRATGSDNEKLFF.